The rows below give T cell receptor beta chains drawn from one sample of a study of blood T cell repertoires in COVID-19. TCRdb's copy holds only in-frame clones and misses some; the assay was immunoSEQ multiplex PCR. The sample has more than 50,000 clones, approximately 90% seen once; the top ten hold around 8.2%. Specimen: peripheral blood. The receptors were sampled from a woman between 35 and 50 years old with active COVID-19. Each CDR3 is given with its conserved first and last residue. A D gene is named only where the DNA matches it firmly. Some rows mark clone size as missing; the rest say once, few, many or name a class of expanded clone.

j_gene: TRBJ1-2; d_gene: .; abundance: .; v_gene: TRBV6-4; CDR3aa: CASSDNPGINGYTF; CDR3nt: TGTGCCAGCAGTGACAACCCCGGGATAAATGGCTACACCTTC
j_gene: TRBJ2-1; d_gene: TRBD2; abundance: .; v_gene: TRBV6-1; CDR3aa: CASSVTSGGPYNEQFF; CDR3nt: TGTGCCAGCAGTGTGACTAGCGGGGGCCCGTACAATGAGCAGTTCTTC
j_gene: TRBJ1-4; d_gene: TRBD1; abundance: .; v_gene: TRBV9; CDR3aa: CASSVTGGGEKLFF; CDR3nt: TGTGCCAGCAGCGTGACAGGGGGAGGTGAAAAACTGTTTTTT
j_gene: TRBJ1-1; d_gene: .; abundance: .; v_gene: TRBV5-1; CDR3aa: CASSFSGTEAFF; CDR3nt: TGCGCCAGCAGCTTTTCGGGGACTGAAGCTTTCTTT
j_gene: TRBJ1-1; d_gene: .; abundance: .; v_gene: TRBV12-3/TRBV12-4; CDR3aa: CASRYTEAFF; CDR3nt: TGTGCCAGCCGGTATACTGAAGCTTTCTTT
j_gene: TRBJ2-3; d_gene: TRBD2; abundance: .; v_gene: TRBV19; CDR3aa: CGGEGGTTDTQYF; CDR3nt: TGCGGGGGGGAAGGCGGGACCACAGATACGCAGTATTTT
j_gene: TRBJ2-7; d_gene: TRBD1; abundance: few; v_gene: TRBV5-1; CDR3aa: CASRVTGGSGSYEQYF; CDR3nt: TGCGCCAGCAGAGTCACAGGGGGCTCGGGCTCCTACGAGCAGTACTTC
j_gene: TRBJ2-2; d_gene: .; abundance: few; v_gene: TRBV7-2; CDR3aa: CASSLASGREAGELFF; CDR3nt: TGTGCCAGCAGCTTAGCATCCGGGAGAGAGGCCGGGGAGCTGTTTTTT
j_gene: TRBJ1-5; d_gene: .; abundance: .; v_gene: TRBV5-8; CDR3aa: CASSLKSGSPTNQPQHF; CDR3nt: TGTGCCAGCAGCTTGAAATCGGGTTCTCCTACCAATCAGCCCCAGCATTTT
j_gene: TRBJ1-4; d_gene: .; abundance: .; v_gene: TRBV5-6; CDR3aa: CASSRVATNEKLFF; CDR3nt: TGTGCCAGCAGCCGGGTTGCAACTAATGAAAAACTGTTTTTT
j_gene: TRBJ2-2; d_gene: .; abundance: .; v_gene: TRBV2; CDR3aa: CASRRTEGGELFF; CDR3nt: TGTGCCAGCAGACGGACAGAGGGCGGGGAGCTGTTTTTT
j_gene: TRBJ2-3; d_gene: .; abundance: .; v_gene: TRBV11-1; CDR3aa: CASSLSAASTDTQYF; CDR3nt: TGTGCCAGCAGCTTATCAGCGGCTAGCACAGATACGCAGTATTTT
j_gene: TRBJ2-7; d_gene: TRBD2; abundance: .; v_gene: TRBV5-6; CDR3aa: CASSLRGLAGEQYF; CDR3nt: TGTGCCAGCAGCTTGCGGGGACTAGCGGGAGAGCAGTACTTC
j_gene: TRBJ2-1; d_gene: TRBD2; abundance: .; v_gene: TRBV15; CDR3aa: CATSGWTSGGRNEQFF; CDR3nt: TGTGCCACCAGCGGATGGACTAGCGGGGGGAGGAATGAGCAGTTCTTC
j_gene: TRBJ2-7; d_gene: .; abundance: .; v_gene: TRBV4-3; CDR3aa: CASSQERTGLAGEQYF; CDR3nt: TGCGCCAGCAGCCAAGAGCGGACAGGACTAGCTGGTGAGCAGTACTTC
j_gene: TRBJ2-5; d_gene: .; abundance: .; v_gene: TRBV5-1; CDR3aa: CASSLKETQYF; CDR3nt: TGCGCCAGCAGCCTAAAAGAGACCCAGTACTTC
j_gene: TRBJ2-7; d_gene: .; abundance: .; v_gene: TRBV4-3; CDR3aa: CASSQVRGGGEQYF; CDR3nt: TGCGCCAGCAGCCAAGTACGGGGAGGGGGGGAGCAGTACTTC
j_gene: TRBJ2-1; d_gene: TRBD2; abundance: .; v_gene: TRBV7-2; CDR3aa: CASSLERGGNEQFF; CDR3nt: TGTGCCAGCAGCTTAGAGCGGGGGGGCAATGAGCAGTTCTTC
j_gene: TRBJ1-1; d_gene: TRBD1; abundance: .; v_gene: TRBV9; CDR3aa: CASSPGQGVETEAFF; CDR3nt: TGTGCCAGCAGCCCGGGACAGGGAGTAGAAACTGAAGCTTTCTTT
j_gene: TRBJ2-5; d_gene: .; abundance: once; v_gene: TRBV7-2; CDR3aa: CASSLSYQETQYF; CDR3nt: TGTGCCAGCAGCCTCTCGTACCAAGAGACCCAGTACTTC
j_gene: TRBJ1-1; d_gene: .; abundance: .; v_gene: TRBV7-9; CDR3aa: CASSYATVTEAFF; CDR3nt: TGTGCCAGCAGTTACGCGACAGTTACTGAAGCTTTCTTT
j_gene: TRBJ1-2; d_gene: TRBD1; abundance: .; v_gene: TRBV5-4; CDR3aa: CASSLGTGGNYGYTF; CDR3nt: TGTGCCAGCAGCTTGGGGACAGGGGGGAACTATGGCTACACCTTC
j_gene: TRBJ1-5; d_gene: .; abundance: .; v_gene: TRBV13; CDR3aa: CASSLGESSQPQHF; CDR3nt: TGTGCCAGCAGCTTAGGGGAATCTAGCCAGCCCCAGCATTTT
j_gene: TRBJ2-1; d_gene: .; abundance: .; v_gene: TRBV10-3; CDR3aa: CAILASVENEQFF; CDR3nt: TGTGCCATTTTAGCTAGTGTCGAGAATGAGCAGTTCTTC
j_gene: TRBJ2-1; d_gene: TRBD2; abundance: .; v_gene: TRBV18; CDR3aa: CASSPAGGNEQFF; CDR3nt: TGTGCCAGCTCACCGGCGGGGGGAAATGAGCAGTTCTTC
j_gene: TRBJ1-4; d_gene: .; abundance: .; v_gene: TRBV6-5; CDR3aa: CASSYQSEKLFF; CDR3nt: TGTGCCAGCAGTTACCAATCAGAAAAACTGTTTTTT
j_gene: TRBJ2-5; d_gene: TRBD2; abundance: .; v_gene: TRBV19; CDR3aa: CASSTPLGAGGQETQYF; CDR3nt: TGTGCCAGTAGTACCCCCTTGGGAGCGGGGGGACAAGAGACCCAGTACTTC
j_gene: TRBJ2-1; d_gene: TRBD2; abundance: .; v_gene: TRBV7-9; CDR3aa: CASSWGLAGGRRPYNEQFF; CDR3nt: TGTGCCAGCAGCTGGGGACTAGCGGGGGGGCGTCGTCCCTACAATGAGCAGTTCTTC
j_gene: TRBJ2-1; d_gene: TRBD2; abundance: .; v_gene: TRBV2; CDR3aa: CASSRAGGNNEQFF; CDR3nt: TGTGCCAGCAGCCGAGCGGGGGGGAACAATGAGCAGTTCTTC
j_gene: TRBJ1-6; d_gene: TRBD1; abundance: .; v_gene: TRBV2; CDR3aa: CASSETGTAASPLHF; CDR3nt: TGTGCCAGCAGTGAAACCGGGACAGCCGCCTCACCCCTCCACTTT
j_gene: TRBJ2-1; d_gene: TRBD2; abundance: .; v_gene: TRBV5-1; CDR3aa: CASSFSTSGGANEQFF; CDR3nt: TGCGCCAGCAGCTTCTCTACTAGCGGGGGGGCCAATGAGCAGTTCTTC
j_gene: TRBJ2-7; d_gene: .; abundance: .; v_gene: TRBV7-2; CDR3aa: CASSLVRSGWQLAYEQYF; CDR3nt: TGTGCCAGCAGCTTAGTGAGATCGGGGTGGCAGCTAGCCTACGAGCAGTACTTC
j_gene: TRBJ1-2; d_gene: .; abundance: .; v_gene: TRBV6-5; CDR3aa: CASRDDRNYGYTF; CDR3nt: TGTGCCAGCAGGGACGACAGGAACTATGGCTACACCTTC
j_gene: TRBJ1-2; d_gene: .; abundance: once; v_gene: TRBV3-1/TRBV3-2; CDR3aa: CASSQRGGGGYTF; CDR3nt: TGTGCCAGCAGCCAACGGGGGGGAGGAGGCTACACCTTC
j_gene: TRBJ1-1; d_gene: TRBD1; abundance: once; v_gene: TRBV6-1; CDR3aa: CASSELGQGSTEAFF; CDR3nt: TGTGCCAGCAGTGAACTGGGACAGGGGAGCACTGAAGCTTTCTTT
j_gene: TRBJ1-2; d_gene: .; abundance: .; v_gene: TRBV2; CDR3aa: CASSSNTGGYTF; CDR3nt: TGTGCCAGCAGTTCGAATACCGGTGGCTACACCTTC
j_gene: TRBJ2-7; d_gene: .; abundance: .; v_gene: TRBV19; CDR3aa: CASSATASYEQYF; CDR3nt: TGTGCCAGTAGTGCGACAGCCTCCTACGAGCAGTACTTC
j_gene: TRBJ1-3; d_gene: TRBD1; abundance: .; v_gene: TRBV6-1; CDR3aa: CASSGQGAGGSGNTIYF; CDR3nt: TGTGCCAGCAGTGGACAGGGGGCAGGGGGCTCTGGAAACACCATATATTTT
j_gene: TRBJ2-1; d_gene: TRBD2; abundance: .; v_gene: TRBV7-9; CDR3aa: CASSFSLAASGQQFF; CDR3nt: TGTGCCAGCAGCTTTTCACTAGCGGCTTCAGGGCAGCAGTTCTTC
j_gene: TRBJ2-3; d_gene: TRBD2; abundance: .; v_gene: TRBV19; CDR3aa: CASSIGSGGVGTQYF; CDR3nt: TGTGCCAGTAGTATAGGTAGCGGGGGGGTCGGTACGCAGTATTTT
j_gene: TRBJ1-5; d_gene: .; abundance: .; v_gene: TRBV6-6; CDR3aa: CASSYEEGWQPQHF; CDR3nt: TGTGCCAGCAGTTACGAGGAGGGCTGGCAGCCCCAGCATTTT
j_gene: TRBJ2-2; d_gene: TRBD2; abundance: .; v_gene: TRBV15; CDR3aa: CATSIKRGGNTGELFF; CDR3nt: TGTGCCACCAGCATTAAGCGGGGGGGCAACACCGGGGAGCTGTTTTTT
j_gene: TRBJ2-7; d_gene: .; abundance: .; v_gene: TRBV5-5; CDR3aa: CASSLAPDSTSYEQYF; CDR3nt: TGTGCCAGCAGCTTGGCCCCGGACAGTACTTCCTACGAGCAGTACTTC
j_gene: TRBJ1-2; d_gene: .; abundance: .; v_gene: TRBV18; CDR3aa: CASSKGGQDYGYTF; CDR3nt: TGTGCCAGCTCAAAGGGCGGGCAGGACTATGGCTACACCTTC
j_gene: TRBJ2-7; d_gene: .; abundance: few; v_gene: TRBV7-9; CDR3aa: CASSRSYEQYF; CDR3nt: TGTGCCAGCAGTCGCTCCTACGAGCAGTACTTC
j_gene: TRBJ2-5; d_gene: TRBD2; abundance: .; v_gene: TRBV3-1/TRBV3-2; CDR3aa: CASSQERGGGETQYF; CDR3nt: TGTGCCAGCAGCCAAGAGCGGGGGGGCGGAGAGACCCAGTACTTC
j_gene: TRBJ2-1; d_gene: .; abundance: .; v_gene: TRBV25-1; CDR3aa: CASSERRIYNEQFF; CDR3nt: TGTGCCAGCAGTGAACGCAGGATCTACAATGAGCAGTTCTTC
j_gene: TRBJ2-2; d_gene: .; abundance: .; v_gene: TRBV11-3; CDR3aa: CASSSLGGPTGELFF; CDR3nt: TGTGCCAGCAGCTCTCTGGGGGGGCCCACCGGGGAGCTGTTTTTT
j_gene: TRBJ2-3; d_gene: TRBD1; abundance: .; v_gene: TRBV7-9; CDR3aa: CASSSLTGYGTGTDTQYF; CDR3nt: TGTGCCAGCAGCTCGTTGACAGGGTACGGAACTGGCACAGATACGCAGTATTTT